This T cell receptor beta chain was captured in a study of T cell responses to AZD1222 COVID-19 vaccine (dated by TCRdb to about 2021). In terms of the full investigation: A total of more than 230 trial participants underwent TCR sequencing, of whom about 200 had received two doses of AZD1222 and about 25 had received two doses of the MenACWY control vaccine. Trial participants were enrolled by age into 18-55, 56-69 and 70-plus year subgroups, with approximately 160, 26 and 62 TCR-sequenced participants respectively.

The time point label of this sample denotes: about 28 days (+/-7) after the second vaccine dose. AZD1222 recipients whose second dose came at about 4 weeks and those whose second dose came at about 12 weeks were combined into one group, since spike-specific TCR depth and breadth did not differ between the two schedules. Vaccinee samples came from UK trials COV001 and COV002, including a single-blind randomized controlled phase 2/3 trial of AZD1222 (ChAdOx1 nCoV-19) in healthy adults. Trial participant PBMC samples were collected at day 0 and day 28 after the second dose for TCRbeta chain sequencing. As regards this clone: The antigen it recognizes is unknown. One base away there is no much larger clone; base qualities are not given.

The CDR3 regions of human TCRbeta chains were analyzed by immunosequencing. The study's processing was this. TCRs in the repertoires were compared against a reference library of SARS-CoV-2-specific TCRs that had been generated with the MIRA antigen-specificity platform. Breadth meant the fraction of unique TCRs that were SARS-CoV-2-associated, whereas depth meant the fraction of total T cells that were SARS-CoV-2-associated. Using the MIRA data, each spike-specific TCR was assigned both to the spike region to which the TCR was reactive and to a CD4 or CD8 class. Log10-transformed breadth and depth values were compared by one-way ANOVA with Sidak's multiple comparisons tests. This is the immuneACCESS table as TCRdb keeps it, with only in-frame sequences that have V and J called. A part of the clones is gone; compared with another copy, unresolved V genes explain less than half, and the rest is unexplained. The V and J calls and clone size are taken from that table; D and trimming were inferred from the DNA. This sample comprises approximately 82,000 clones, roughly nine tenths of them detected only once. Around 2.9% of the sample rests with the top ten.

The full study reports these points: Participants were mostly white British, with more females than males. The authors suggested clonal diversity may have been underestimated. Reportedly, almost half of the unique spike-specific TCRs recognized epitopes lying outside the regions that are mutated in the B.1.351 and B.1.1.7 variants. The 56-69-year group was small, and its depth increase did not reach significance, likely because of low power. The whole spike protein was spanned by vaccine-associated CD4 TCRs, and dominant responses were seen in regions 160-218 and 743-854. Because no samples from the day 14 peak response were available, repertoires could be characterized only after the peak T cell response. Only six AZD1222 recipients were SARS-CoV-2 seropositive at baseline, limiting conclusions about previously exposed vaccinees. After two AZD1222 doses, both the breadth and the depth of spike-specific TCRs were significantly higher than at day 0 and than in MenACWY recipients.

CDR1 SGHTA and CDR2 FQGNSA are derived from the germline V gene. The CDR3, cysteine through phenylalanine, is 15 amino acids long. Here the CDR3 DNA is all that survives: 45 bases in frame from base 1. The trim is 2 bases for V and 8 bases for J, with a gap of 13 bases between the germline ends. The chain uses TRBV7-2 and TRBJ1-6, with TRBD1 as a weak D call on 6 bases. This TCR derives from an adult who received the AZD1222 COVID-19 vaccine. The sequences come from peripheral blood, collected 28 days after the second AZD1222 dose. The DNA sequence reads TGTGCCAGCAGCTTACAGGGAAAGGGGGATTCACCCCTCCACTTT. Protein translation: CASSLQGKGDSPLHF.